The clone carrying this T cell receptor beta chain has at least ten counts. Additional DNA sequences in this sample encode the identical CDR3. The data originate from a study of shared clonotypes between healthy human individuals. At the deep level, the assay was run. Several immunoSEQ 96-well plates shared each subset's DNA, each plate a replicate. Authors' analysis steps: Junction-only sequences produced by ImmunoSEQ had no quality scores, so filtering differed. Sequencing used immunoSEQ multiplex PCR; TCRdb keeps in-frame clones, though not all of them. The V and J calls and clone size were taken over from that table, and D and trimming were inferred from the DNA. Here the sample spans some 490,000 clones, 70% to 80% being singletons. This CDR3 spans 15 amino acids. Germline-derived CDR1 and CDR2 are LGHNA and YNFKEQ. After removal of 4 bases from V and 5 bases from J, the junction contained 7 bases not matched to a gene.

Genomic DNA for unsorted samples, which was extracted with the QIAamp DNA Blood Mini kit, came from about 83 million PBMCs. The sequence derives from a woman aged 40 to 49 in good health. Some clones in this sample may be carry-over from other donors' samples. The sample comprised PBMCs. The chain uses TRBV4-2 and TRBJ2-1; 8 bases fit TRBD2. Here the CDR3 reads CASSPGLGTNNEQFF. Written as DNA, the CDR3 is TGTGCCAGCAGCCCGGGACTAGGGACAAACAATGAGCAGTTCTTC.